Presented here are 5 T cell receptor beta chains from one specimen sequenced in a study of shared clonotypes between healthy human individuals. The table came from immunoSEQ multiplex PCR; TCRdb's copy has only in-frame clones and leaves some out. Of some 2,100,000 clones in the sample, about 93% were seen once. Naive CD8 cells were CD45RO-negative, positively selected for CCR7, excluding terminally differentiated effector memory CD45RA+ cells. Material: naive CD8+ T cells from PBMCs. These receptors were collected from a man aged 18 to 29 in good health. Some clones in this sample may be carry-over from other donors' samples.

Note on this clone: Since a much larger clone is just one base distant, this may be a read error. The sample carries other DNA sequences with the same CDR3. The genes are TRBV4-1 and TRBJ1-1; no clear D gene. The CDR3 extends over 13 amino acids. V shed 1 base and J shed 1 base, with 4 bases lying between them. CDR1 MGHRA and CDR2 YSYEKL come from the germline V gene. CDR3 protein: CASSQVGNTEAFF. The CDR3 nucleotides read TGCGCCAGCAGCCAAGTGGGGAACACTGAAGCTTTCTTT.

This chain joins TRBV28 and TRBJ2-1; D may be TRBD1 (5 bases). CDR1 MDHEN and CDR2 SYDVKM come from the germline V gene. CDR3 length: 12 residues. V shed 4 bases and J shed 9 bases, with 10 bases lying between them. The CDR3 DNA sequence: TGTGCCAGCAGTTCAGGGTGGACTGAGCAGTTCTTC. Amino acid sequence: CASSSGWTEQFF.

The genes are TRBV18 and TRBJ2-7, with D possibly matching TRBD1 (6 bases). Per the germline V gene, CDR1 is KGHSH and CDR2 is LQKENI. This CDR3 has 14 residues. Deletions cut 6 bases from V and 5 bases from J, with 17 bases between. The DNA for the CDR3 is TGTGCCAGCTCGCACAGGGAGCTAAACCACGAGCAGTACTTC. Protein product: CASSHRELNHEQYF.

V usage is TRBV15 and J usage is TRBJ1-1; no reliable D call. Germline V CDR1 and CDR2: LNHNV, YYDKDF (reference sequence). The CDR3 is 13 amino acids. Between the trimmed V and J ends, which lost 6 bases and 5 bases, there was a span of 13 bases. The chain's CDR3 is CATSTSPGTEAFF. The DNA of the CDR3 is TGTGCCACCAGTACCTCCCCCGGTACTGAAGCTTTCTTT.

This sequence joins TRBV10-2 and TRBJ2-3, with a possible D match to TRBD2 (5 bases). This CDR3 comprises 15 residues. V lost 3 bases, J lost 6 bases, and 16 bases lay in between. CDR1 is WSHSY, CDR2 SAAADI, per germline. The CDR3 nucleotides are TGCGCCAGCAGTGAAGGCTATCGGAGAGGGGATACGCAGTATTTT. Its translation is CASSEGYRRGDTQYF.